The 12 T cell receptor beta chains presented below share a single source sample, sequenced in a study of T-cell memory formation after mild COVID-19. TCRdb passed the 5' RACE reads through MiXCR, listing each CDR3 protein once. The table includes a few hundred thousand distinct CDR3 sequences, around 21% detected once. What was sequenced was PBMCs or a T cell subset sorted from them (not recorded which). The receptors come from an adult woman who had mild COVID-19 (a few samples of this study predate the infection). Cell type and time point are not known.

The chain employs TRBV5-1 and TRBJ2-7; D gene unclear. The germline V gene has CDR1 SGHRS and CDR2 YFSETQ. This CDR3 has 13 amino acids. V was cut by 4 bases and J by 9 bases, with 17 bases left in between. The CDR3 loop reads CASSPTLTGWQYF. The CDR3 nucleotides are TGCGCCAGCAGCCCGACACTGACGGGTTGGCAGTACTTC.

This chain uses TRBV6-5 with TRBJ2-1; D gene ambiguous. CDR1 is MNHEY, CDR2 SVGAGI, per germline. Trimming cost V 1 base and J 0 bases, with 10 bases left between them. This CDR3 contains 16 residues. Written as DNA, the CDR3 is TGTGCCAGCAGTTACTTCGGAACGAGCTCCTACAATGAGCAGTTCTTC. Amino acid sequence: CASSYFGTSSYNEQFF.

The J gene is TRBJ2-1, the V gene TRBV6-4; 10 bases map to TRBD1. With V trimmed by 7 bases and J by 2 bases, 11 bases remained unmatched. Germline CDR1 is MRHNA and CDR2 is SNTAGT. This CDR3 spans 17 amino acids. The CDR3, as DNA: TGTGCCAGCAAGGGACAGGGGCTTTGTGGAACCTACAATGAGCAGTTCTTC. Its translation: CASKGQGLCGTYNEQFF.

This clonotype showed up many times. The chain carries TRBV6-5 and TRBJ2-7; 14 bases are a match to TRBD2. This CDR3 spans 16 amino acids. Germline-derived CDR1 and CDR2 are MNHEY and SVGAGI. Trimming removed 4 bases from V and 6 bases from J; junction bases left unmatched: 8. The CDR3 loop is CASSLTSGRASVEQYF. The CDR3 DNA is TGTGCCAGCAGTTTGACTAGCGGGAGGGCCTCCGTCGAGCAGTACTTC.

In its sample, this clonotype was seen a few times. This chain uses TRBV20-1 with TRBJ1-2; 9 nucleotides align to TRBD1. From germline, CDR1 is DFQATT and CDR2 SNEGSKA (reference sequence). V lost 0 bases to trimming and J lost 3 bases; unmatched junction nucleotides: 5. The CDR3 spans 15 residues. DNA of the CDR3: TGCAGTGCTAGAGACCCCCGGACAGGGGACTATGGCTACACCTTC. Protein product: CSARDPRTGDYGYTF.

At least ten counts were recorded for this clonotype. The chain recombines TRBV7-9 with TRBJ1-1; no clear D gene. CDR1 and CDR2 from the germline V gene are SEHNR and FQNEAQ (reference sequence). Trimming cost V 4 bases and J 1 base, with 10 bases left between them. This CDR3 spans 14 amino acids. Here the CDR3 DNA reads TGTGCCAGCAGCTCCCCAACACAGAACACTGAAGCTTTCTTT. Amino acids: CASSSPTQNTEAFF.

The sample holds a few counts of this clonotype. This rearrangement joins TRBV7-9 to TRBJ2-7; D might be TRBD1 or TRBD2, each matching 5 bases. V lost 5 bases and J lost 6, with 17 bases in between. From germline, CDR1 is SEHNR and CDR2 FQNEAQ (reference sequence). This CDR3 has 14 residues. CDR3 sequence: CASSPRSMRGEQYF. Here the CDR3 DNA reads TGTGCCAGCAGCCCTAGGAGTATGAGGGGCGAGCAGTACTTC.

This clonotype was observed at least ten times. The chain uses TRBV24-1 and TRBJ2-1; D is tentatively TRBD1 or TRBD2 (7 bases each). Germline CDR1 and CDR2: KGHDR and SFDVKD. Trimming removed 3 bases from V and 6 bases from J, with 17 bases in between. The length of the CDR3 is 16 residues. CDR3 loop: CATSDPPGGGLNEQFF. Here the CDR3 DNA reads TGTGCCACCAGTGATCCCCCAGGGGGGGGTCTCAATGAGCAGTTCTTC.

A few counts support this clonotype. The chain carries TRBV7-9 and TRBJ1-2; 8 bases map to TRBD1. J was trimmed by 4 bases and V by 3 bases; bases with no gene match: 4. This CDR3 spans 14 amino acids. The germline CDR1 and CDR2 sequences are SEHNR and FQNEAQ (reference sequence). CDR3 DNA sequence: TGTGCCAGCAGCTTCGCAACAGGGGGCTATGGCTACACCTTC. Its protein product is CASSFATGGYGYTF.

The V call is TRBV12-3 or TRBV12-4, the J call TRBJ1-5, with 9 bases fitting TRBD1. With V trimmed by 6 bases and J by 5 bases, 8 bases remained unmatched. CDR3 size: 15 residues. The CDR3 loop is CASRGGTGGYQPQHF. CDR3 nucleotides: TGTGCCAGCAGGGGGGGAACAGGGGGCTATCAGCCCCAGCATTTT.

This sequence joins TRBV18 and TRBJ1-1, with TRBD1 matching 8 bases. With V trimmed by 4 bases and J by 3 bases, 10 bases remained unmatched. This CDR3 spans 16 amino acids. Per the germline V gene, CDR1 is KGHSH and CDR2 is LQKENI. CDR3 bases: TGTGCCAGCTCACTAAGACAGGGGCCGTGGGACACTGAAGCTTTCTTT. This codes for CASSLRQGPWDTEAFF.

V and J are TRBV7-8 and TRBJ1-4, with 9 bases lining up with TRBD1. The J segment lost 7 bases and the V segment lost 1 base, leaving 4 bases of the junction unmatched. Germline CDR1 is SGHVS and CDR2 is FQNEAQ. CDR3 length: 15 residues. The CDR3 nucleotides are TGTGCCAGCAGCTTAGAATGGACAGGGGTTGAAAAACTGTTTTTT. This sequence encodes CASSLEWTGVEKLFF.